Below are 8 T cell receptor beta chains sequenced from a single sample in a study of low-dose radiotherapy and immunotherapy resistance in tumors. Indicated time point: after trial treatment. Treatment specified: LDRT plus nivolumab, ipilimumab, low-dose cyclophosphamide and aspirin (RACIN trial). TRAV and TRBV primers primed cDNA for both TCRalpha and TCRbeta. Using a constant-region primer together with a V-primer adapter, TCRs were subjected to around 20 PCR cycles of amplification. MiXCR was run by TCRdb on the reads, yielding one entry per CDR3 protein. The sample lists under 75,000 distinct CDR3 sequences, about a quarter seen once, with 6% to 8.5% in the top ten. The sequencing here drew on PBMCs, taken after low-dose radiotherapy plus immunotherapy. The receptor set was obtained from a male donor with prostate cancer.

As regards this clonotype: A far bigger clonotype differs at one base, so this is likely a read error. The CDR3 loop reads CASFRGGLYNEQYF. For the CDR3, the DNA is TGTGCCAGTTTCCGCGGGGGGCTATACAATGAGCAGTACTTC. The chain joins TRBV6-1 to TRBJ2-5; 8 nucleotides agree with TRBD2. Germline trimming cut 9 bases from V and 11 bases from J; bases unmatched to any gene: 17. The germline V gene encodes CDR1 MNHNS and CDR2 SASEGT. The CDR3 covers 14 residues.

This clonotype was observed many times. The chain carries TRBV29-1 and TRBJ2-7; TRBD2 matches at 10 bases. V lost 4 bases, J lost 6 bases, and 9 bases stayed unmatched. Germline assignment: CDR1 SQVTM and CDR2 ANQGSEA. The CDR3 runs to 14 residues. The CDR3 loop is CSVGLAGASGEQYF. The CDR3 coding sequence is TGCAGCGTTGGGCTAGCGGGGGCTTCTGGCGAGCAGTACTTC.

This clonotype was recorded at least ten times. The chain recombines TRBV29-1 with TRBJ2-7, with 10 positions matching TRBD1. Looked up from germline, CDR1 is SQVTM and CDR2 is ANQGSEA. Trimming cost V 0 bases and J 9 bases; bases outside gene matches: 5. This CDR3 has 13 residues. The CDR3 DNA follows: TGCAGCGTTGAAGAGACAGGGGGCTCCCCGCAGTACTTC. It codes for CSVEETGGSPQYF.

This clonotype has just one count. This CDR3 reads CSAREPGTRESNQPQHF. The CDR3 region has the DNA TGCAGTGCTAGAGAACCAGGGACGCGGGAGAGCAATCAGCCCCAGCATTTT. The rearrangement links TRBV20-1 to TRBJ1-5; tentative D call: TRBD1 (5 bases). The V gene lost 0 bases and the J gene lost 1 base, with 16 bases spanning the gap. Germline V lookup: CDR1 DFQATT, CDR2 SNEGSKA (reference sequence). The CDR3 sequence is 17 residues long.

This clonotype was seen ten or more times. CDR3 sequence (DNA): TGCGCCAGCAGCTTGGCCTTACTAGCGGGAGGGTACAATGAGCAGTTCTTC. Encoded protein: CASSLALLAGGYNEQFF. The gene calls are TRBV5-1 and TRBJ2-1; 13 bases match TRBD2. CDR1 is SGHRS, CDR2 YFSETQ, per germline. The CDR3 spans 17 residues. Trimming removed 0 bases from V and 4 bases from J; junction bases left unmatched: 4.

This clonotype was seen repeatedly, ten times or more. The chain carries TRBV7-9 and TRBJ2-2, with TRBD1 matching 8 bases. Losses at the gene ends were 4 bases for V and 6 bases for J; bases not matched to a gene: 16. CDR3 size: 18 residues. Germline V gene data show CDR1 as SEHNR and CDR2 as FQNEAQ (reference sequence). The CDR3 DNA follows: TGTGCCAGCAGCTCTTCCCAGGGGGCTTTTCTCTTCGCCGGGGAGCTGTTTTTT. This translates into CASSSSQGAFLFAGELFF.

This clonotype was detected many times. The rearrangement links TRBV20-1 to TRBJ1-5; 7 nucleotides align to TRBD1. Germline-derived CDR1 and CDR2 are DFQATT and SNEGSKA (reference sequence). The CDR3 runs 14 residues. The J segment lost 4 bases and the V segment lost 1 base, leaving 4 bases of the junction unmatched. In nucleotides, the CDR3 is TGCAGTGCTAGAGCCCCAGGGGGTAATCAGCCCCAGCATTTT. Translating gives CSARAPGGNQPQHF.

This clonotype was observed many times. A read error is likely here: a far larger clone is one base away. The rearrangement joins TRBV28 to TRBJ2-1; D remains unclear. The CDR3 totals 11 residues. CDR1 and CDR2 from the germline V gene are MDHEN and SYDVKM. The V end was cut by 6 bases, the J end by 10 bases, with 10 bases between. CDR3 protein: CASSRSYEQFF. The DNA of the CDR3 is TGTGCCAGCAGCCGGTCCTACGAGCAGTTCTTC.